The TCR beta chain described here comes from a study of CD4 T cells in relation to SARS-CoV-2 and coronaviruses. Study information: PBMCs were cultured with antigen for nine to eleven days before TCR beta sequencing. Negative control cultures got HIV-1 Nef peptides or no peptide.

Note on this clone: Its specificity is unknown.

CDR1 and CDR2 (germline): SGHAT, FQNNGV. The CDR3 spans 14 residues. J was trimmed by 7 bases and V by 3 bases; bases with no gene match: 3. Data came from immunoSEQ multiplex PCR; TCRdb stores just in-frame clones and leaves some out. Of approximately 20,000 clones in the sample, about 86% are singletons; the top ten hold around 10%. CD4+ T cells from unexposed donors were obtained before the COVID-19 pandemic (2011-2018). The cells were cultured for approximately 10 days before CD4+ T cells were isolated. Cells permitting, SARS-CoV-2 S/N and four cold-coronavirus spikes were tested on unexposed-donor CD4+ T cells. Cultures held two million PBMCs per well with about 10 IU/ml IL-2.

The TCR originated in a human donor in good health. Material: CD4+ T cells from PBMCs, cultured in vitro. This chain connects TRBV11-2 to TRBJ1-6; 7 positions agree with TRBD1. The CDR3 region has the DNA TGTGCCAGCAGCTTCCAGGGGGGAAATTCACCCCTCCACTTT. It is translated as CASSFQGGNSPLHF.